The source of this T cell receptor beta chain is a study of blood T cell repertoires in COVID-19. Background on the study: The United States, Italy and Spain were the sources of the acute and convalescent COVID-19 samples. Sources were T cells, B-cell-depleted T cells, or PBMCs; the material itself was cDNA or gDNA.

The authors' processing: Estimates of nucleated cell counts were drawn from the amplification of reference gene primers. Assay: immunoSEQ multiplex PCR; the TCRdb copy retains only in-frame clones and omits some. V and J calls and clone size are copied from that table; D and trimming were computed from the DNA. The sample carries about 35,000 clones, approximately 85% recorded once. Trimming at V came to 5 bases and at J to 2 bases, leaving 4 bases not matched to a gene. Germline V gene data show CDR1 as MNHEY and CDR2 as SVGAGI. The CDR3 spans 15 residues. This chain joins TRBV6-5 and TRBJ2-2; 8 bases match TRBD1. Source material: peripheral blood. This clonotype originated in a man between 60 and 75 years old with active or convalescent COVID-19. The CDR3 reads CASSRTGTNTGELFF. DNA for the CDR3: TGTGCCAGCAGTCGGACAGGGACCAACACCGGGGAGCTGTTTTTT.